What follows are 4 T cell receptor beta chains derived from one specimen sequenced in a study of T cells in Graves' hyperthyroidism and ophthalmopathy. Regions amplified from RNA transcripts were the TCR beta CDR3 regions. Researchers ran a first-round RT-PCR on the TCR CDR3 using the HTBI primer set. TCRdb reprocessed the multiplex PCR reads via MiXCR and lists one record per CDR3 protein. The sample yields about 400,000 distinct CDR3 sequences, roughly 15% seen once. The specimen sequenced was blood. Receptor source: a man aged 18 to 29 with Graves' ophthalmopathy.

Many counts were recorded for this clonotype. The rearrangement joins TRBV24-1 to TRBJ1-2; TRBD1 might be the D (6 bases). CDR1 and CDR2 (germline): KGHDR, SFDVKD. The CDR3 is 13 amino acids. With 4 bases removed from V and 7 bases from J, the gap between germline ends came to 12 bases. DNA for the CDR3: TGTGCCACCAGTGACCCGGGACATTTTGGCTACACCTTC. Translation gives CATSDPGHFGYTF.

This clonotype occurred many times. The rearrangement joins TRBV15 to TRBJ2-1, with TRBD2 matching 9 bases. V was pared by 2 bases and J by 1 base, with 3 bases of the junction left unmatched. Per germline, CDR1 LNHNV and CDR2 YYDKDF (reference sequence). This CDR3 contains 16 residues. CDR3 DNA: TGTGCCACCAGCAGAAGACTAGCGGCTTCCTACAATGAGCAGTTCTTC. It yields the protein CATSRRLAASYNEQFF.

This clonotype appeared once. Its ends do not fully match the called genes, so a read error is possible. V and J are TRBV6-4 and TRBJ2-1; D is perhaps TRBD2 (6 bases). The CDR3 is 15 residues long. The germline CDR1 and CDR2 sequences are MRHNA and SNTAGT. CDR3 region: CAGRRREDSYNEQFF. CDR3 nucleotide sequence: TGTGCCGGCAGGAGGCGGGAAGACTCCTACAATGAGCAGTTCTTC.

This clonotype turned up a few times. The V call is TRBV2, the J call TRBJ2-7; tentatively, D is TRBD2 (6 bases). V was shortened by 8 bases and J by 5 bases, with 22 bases between the two germline ends. This CDR3 region has 15 residues. Looked up from germline, CDR1 is SNHLY and CDR2 is FYNNEI. In DNA form, the CDR3 reads TGTGCCAGCCACAAGTGGGAGGCGCCGGGCAACGAGCAGTACTTC. Its protein is CASHKWEAPGNEQYF.